This passage covers 20 T cell receptor delta chains from one sample sequenced in a study of γδ T cells in repeated Plasmodium falciparum infection (dated by TCRdb to 2020 to 2023). Libraries were built with multiplex PCR. The sequencer listed for this sample is Illumina MiSeq. After TCRdb called clones again from the public reads with CATT, rows with identical DNA were merged. The table for this sample lists 85,000 to 100,000 delta-chain clones; over 0.75% of them were counted only once. Together, the top ten hold 9% to 10% of the sample. For bulk TCR repertoire analysis, Vgamma9/Vdelta2+ and Vdelta2-negative gammadelta T cell populations were flow-sorted out of peripheral blood mononuclear cells. The source material was gamma-delta T cells from blood. The receptors were gathered from a pool of human donors (malaria-infected and uninfected, not separated).

Comments on this clone: A read error likely explains why the TCRdb protein, taken from a much larger clone, differs from this DNA's translation at residue 14; the protein shown is translated from the DNA. CDR3 residues: CASPLNVLGDILEHIF. For the CDR3, the DNA is TGTGCCTCTCCCCTCAACGTACTGGGGGATATATTGGAACACATCTTT. The V gene corresponds to TRDV2; no J gene was called; TRDD3 is the table's D call, not checked against the DNA. Looked up from germline, CDR1 is GEAIGNYY and CDR2 is EKD. The CDR3 is 16 residues long.

Turning to this clone: A single base is all that separates this from a far larger clone, so a read error is likely. Other DNA sequences from this sample encode an identical CDR3 as well. Here the CDR3 reads CACDRIPSYGAGSPMGLGALTAQLFF. CDR3 sequence (DNA): TGTGCCTGCGACAGAATCCCTTCCTACGGAGCCGGGAGTCCCATGGGACTAGGAGCTTTGACAGCACAACTCTTCTTT. The chain has TRDV2 and TRDJ2; 9 bases fit TRDD2. The J gene was missing in TCRdb and was found by matching the end of the DNA to germline. The CDR3 contains 26 residues. Germline CDR1 is GEAIGNYY and CDR2 is EKD.

Points on this clone: A read error likely explains why the TCRdb protein, taken from a much larger clone, differs from this DNA's translation at residue 12; the protein shown is translated from the DNA. DNA of the CDR3: TGTGCTCTTGGGGAACACCTTCCCTTCTTGGGGGGTCACAGACCCCTGATCTTT. It yields the protein CALGEHLPFLGGHRPLIF. The chain couples TRDV1 to TRDJ4, with D tentatively TRDD2 or TRDD3 (6 bases each). The CDR3 has 18 residues. CDR1 and CDR2 from the germline V gene are TSWWSYY and QGS. V lost 1 base and J 1 base, leaving 22 bases between the germline ends.

This clone was seen ten or more times. The protein TCRdb lists belongs to a much larger clone and differs from this DNA's translation at residue 5, which points to a read error; the protein shown is made from the DNA. V is TRDV1 and J is TRDJ1, with TRDD3 matching 10 bases. This CDR3 spans 17 amino acids. Germline trimming cut 7 bases from V and 3 bases from J; bases unmatched to any gene: 14. Germline loops: CDR1 TSWWSYY, CDR2 QGS. CDR3 DNA sequence: TGTGCTCTTGCGGCTCTCCTACGGGGGATACGATCCGATAAACTCATCTTT. It translates to CALAALLRGIRSDKLIF.

This clone ranks as medium-sized. The same CDR3 is also encoded by other DNA sequences in this sample. The rearrangement joins TRDV1 to TRDJ1, with D uncertain. CDR1 TSWWSYY and CDR2 QGS come from the germline V gene. With 3 bases removed from V and 2 bases from J, the gap between germline ends came to 13 bases. The CDR3 length is 15 residues. The CDR3 spells CALGDNPPGTDKLIF. Written as DNA, the CDR3 is TGTGCTCTTGGGGATAACCCCCCCGGGACCGATAAACTCATCTTT.

Regarding this clone: A far more abundant clone sits one base away, making this likely a read error. The sample holds other DNA sequences that translate to the same CDR3. The chain carries TRDV2 and TRDJ1; 9 nucleotides match TRDD3. The J gene was not available in TCRdb and was assigned here by matching the DNA to germline segments. Looked up from germline, CDR1 is GEAIGNYY and CDR2 is EKD. This CDR3 comprises 18 residues. Trimming took 6 bases from V and 0 from J; bases not matched to a gene: 16. The chain's CDR3 is CACSSLGTGGPYTDKLIF. The DNA of the CDR3 is TGTGCCTGTTCTTCCCTGGGTACTGGGGGACCTTACACCGATAAACTCATCTTT.

In regard to this clone: TCRdb's listed protein matches a much larger clone and diverges from this DNA's translation at residue 9, likely through a read error; the protein shown comes from the DNA. The rearrangement links TRDV1 to TRDJ1; 9 nucleotides align to TRDD3. TCRdb gives no J gene; it was assigned here by matching the DNA to germline. The CDR3 extends over 23 amino acids. Germline lookup yields CDR1 TSWWSYY and CDR2 QGS. V lost 0 bases to trimming and J lost 0 bases; unmatched junction nucleotides: 23. The CDR3 nucleotides read TGTGCTCTTGGGGAACTCAGCCTTTCCGAGTACTGGGGGAGGGGTTGGGACACCGATAAACTCATCTTT. It specifies CALGELSLSEYWGRGWDTDKLIF.

This clone was picked up a small number of times. TCRdb's protein for this DNA is that of a much larger clone and differs from the translation at residue 8, likely a read error; the protein shown is the DNA translation. V and J are TRDV2 and TRDJ1; 7 nucleotides match TRDD3. Matching the DNA to germline supplied the J gene, which TCRdb does not give. This CDR3 has 17 amino acids. Germline V CDR1 and CDR2: GEAIGNYY, EKD. J lost 3 bases, V lost 4 bases, and 16 bases had no gene match. CDR3 DNA sequence: TGTGCCTGTGATGCCCGGCATACTGTGGGGGACTCCGATAAACTCATCTTT. Translation: CACDARHTVGDSDKLIF.

Note on this clone: The TCRdb protein, from a much larger clone, departs from this DNA's translation at residue 5, likely by read error; the protein shown derives from the DNA. Other DNA sequences in the same sample also yield this CDR3. The chain recombines TRDV1 with TRDJ1; D gene ambiguous. Deletions cut 5 bases from V and 0 bases from J, with 22 bases between. The CDR3 has 18 residues. Germline loops: CDR1 TSWWSYY, CDR2 QGS. CDR3 bases: TGTGCTCTTGGGAAAATTGCTCAAGTCGTCCCCCACACCGATAAACTCATCTTT. Protein product: CALGKIAQVVPHTDKLIF.

About this clone itself: This is likely an artifact of a read error, given a far larger clone one base away. This CDR3 is also generated by other DNA sequences in the sample. The V gene is given as TRDV2, and no J gene call is available; TRDD3 is taken as the D call from the table, unchecked against the DNA. The CDR3 is made up of 17 amino acids. The germline CDR1 and CDR2 sequences are GEAIGNYY and EKD. The CDR3 is CACDTNLGDTTTDKLIF. CDR3 sequence (DNA): TGTGCCTGTGACACAAATCTGGGGGATACGACCACCGATAAGCTCATCTTT.

This clone was seen only a few times. TCRdb lists the protein of a much larger clone for this DNA, which differs at residue 20, so this is likely a read error; the protein given here is translated from the DNA itself. The chain's CDR3 is CALGEFRPRYYWGMEDWYTNKLIF. The CDR3 DNA sequence: TGTGCTCTTGGGGAATTCAGACCCCGCTATTACTGGGGGATGGAAGATTGGTACACCAATAAACTCATCTTT. The rearrangement uses TRDV1 and TRDJ1; TRDD3 matches at 10 bases. CDR1 is TSWWSYY, CDR2 QGS, per germline. CDR3 length: 24 residues.

About this clone itself: TCRdb pairs this DNA with a much larger clone's protein that differs at residue 9, likely a read error; the protein shown was translated from the DNA. V usage is TRDV2 and J usage is TRDJ3, with 7 positions matching TRDD3. In the absence of a J gene in TCRdb, the DNA was matched to germline to assign it here. Germline V gene sequence: CDR1 GEAIGNYY, CDR2 EKD. This CDR3 contains 19 residues. Losses at the gene ends were 0 bases for V and 1 base for J; bases not matched to a gene: 8. The CDR3 nucleotides read TGTGCCTGTGACACCGTACTGGGGAATACATCCTGGGACACCCGACAGATGTTTTTC. This gives the protein CACDTVLGNTSWDTRQMFF.

The sample holds a few counts of this clone. A read error likely explains why the TCRdb protein, taken from a much larger clone, differs from this DNA's translation at residue 11; the protein shown is translated from the DNA. This sequence joins TRDV1 and TRDJ1; D assignment may be TRDD1 or TRDD3 (5 bases each). Germline matching of the DNA provided the J gene here, since TCRdb leaves it blank. This CDR3 spans 20 amino acids. Germline CDR1 and CDR2: TSWWSYY and QGS. Trimming took off 0 bases at V and 4 bases at J, with 27 bases between the two ends. In nucleotides, the CDR3 is TGTGCTCTTGGGGAACTAAAACTGGTGGGCCCTCCCCCGATAGTCGATAAACTCATCTTT. Its protein product is CALGELKLVGPPPIVDKLIF.

Details on this clone: TCRdb lists the protein of a much larger clone for this DNA, which differs at residue 12, so this is likely a read error; the protein given here is translated from the DNA itself. As DNA, the CDR3 is TGTGCCTGTGACACCTATGATGAGGAGCTGGGGGGGAGGTACACCGATAAACTCATCTTT. It is translated as CACDTYDEELGGRYTDKLIF. The gene calls are TRDV2 and TRDJ1, with 7 nucleotides matching TRDD3. Since TCRdb gives no J gene, matching the DNA to germline was used here to assign it. J gave up 0 bases and V 0 bases, and 18 bases lay outside the gene matches. There are 20 residues in the CDR3. Per the germline V gene, CDR1 is GEAIGNYY and CDR2 is EKD.

To note about this clone: Only one base separates this from a far larger clonotype, so it likely reflects a read error. Other DNA variants within this sample encode the same CDR3. For the V gene the call is TRDV1; the J gene has no call; the table's D call of TRDD3 was not tested on the DNA. There are 18 residues in the CDR3. The germline gives CDR1 TSWWSYY, CDR2 QGS. The DNA for the CDR3 is TGTGCTCTTGGGTCTTACCGTTCCATCTGGGGGCCACTCGATAAACTTATCTTT. It yields the protein CALGSYRSIWGPLDKLIF.

This clone was observed many times. TCRdb's entry gives the protein of a much larger clone, which mismatches this DNA's translation at residue 13, likely from a read error; the protein reported here is translated from the DNA. The chain combines TRDV1 with TRDJ1, with 10 bases that match TRDD3. The germline V gene has CDR1 TSWWSYY and CDR2 QGS. The CDR3 is 18 amino acids. V lost 0 bases, J lost 2 bases, and 9 bases stayed unmatched. The CDR3 here is CALGELPWGINRTDKLIF. The CDR3, as DNA: TGTGCTCTTGGGGAACTTCCCTGGGGGATAAATAGGACCGATAAACTCATCTTT.

As concerns this clone: With only one base between it and a far larger clone, this is likely a read error. This sample also contains other DNA sequences that code for the same CDR3. V usage is TRDV2 and J usage is TRDJ1, with D tentatively TRDD3 (6 bases). The V end lost 3 bases, the J end lost 0 bases, and 25 bases lay between the germline ends. Germline values: CDR1 GEAIGNYY, CDR2 EKD. CDR3 size: 19 residues. The CDR3 here is CACDFNGPGPGEYTDKLIF. CDR3 coding DNA: TGTGCCTGTGACTTTAACGGGCCCGGACCTGGGGAATACACCGATAAACTCATCTTT.

This clone has just a few counts. A far bigger clonotype differs at one base, so this is likely a read error. Other DNA sequences within the sample encode an identical CDR3. The V and J genes are TRDV2 and TRDJ1; D possibly corresponds to TRDD3 (6 bases). The CDR3 covers 16 residues. Per germline, CDR1 GEAIGNYY and CDR2 EKD. The CDR3 DNA reads as TGTGCCTGTGACACGGTGGGAGGGGGACCCACCGATAAACTAATCTTT. It encodes CACDTVGGGPTDKLIF.

The sample holds a few counts of this clone. A far more abundant clone sits one base away, making this likely a read error. Other DNA sequences of this sample code for an identical CDR3. The V and J genes are TRDV2 and TRDJ1; 8 bases are a match to TRDD3. The CDR3 sequence is 13 residues long. The V and J ends lost 6 bases and 5 bases, in that order; junction bases with no gene match: 7. Germline CDR1 and CDR2: GEAIGNYY and EKD. In DNA form, the CDR3 reads TGTGCCTGTCAACTGGGGGGGGGAGATAAACTCATCTTT. As protein: CACQLGGGDKLIF.

This clone was seen only a few times. TCRdb's protein for this DNA is that of a much larger clone and differs from the translation at residue 11, likely a read error; the protein shown is the DNA translation. This chain links TRDV2 with TRDJ1; the D is unclear. The J gene, not given by TCRdb, was assigned here from a germline match of the nucleotide sequence. V lost 1 base and J lost 3, with 20 bases in between. The germline V gene has CDR1 GEAIGNYY and CDR2 EKD. The CDR3 extends over 17 amino acids. Here the CDR3 DNA reads TGTGCCTGTGACACTGGTCGTCCCGAGGCAACCTCCGATAAACTCATCTTT. Residues: CACDTGRPEATSDKLIF.